This entry describes one T cell receptor beta chain. As originally analysed: Estimation of nucleated cell counts was performed using reference gene primer amplification. Sequencing used immunoSEQ multiplex PCR; TCRdb keeps in-frame clones, though not all of them. V and J calls and clone size are those listed in that table; D and trimming were worked out from the DNA. The sample includes some 270,000 clones, around 85% of them seen just once. This CDR3 spans 16 amino acids. Trimming took off 3 bases at V and 2 bases at J, with 11 bases between the two ends. Germline V gene lookup returns CDR1 LGHDT and CDR2 YNNKEL (reference sequence). This sample is part of a study of blood T cell repertoires in COVID-19. In the study overall: Donors in the United States, Italy and Spain gave samples during acute or convalescent COVID-19. In each case, the material was cDNA or gDNA derived from T cells, B-cell-depleted T cells, or PBMCs.

Sample: peripheral blood. The chain combines TRBV3-1 (or the pseudogene TRBV3-2) with TRBJ1-6, with D unclear. The sequence derives from a woman between 65 and 79 years old with acute or convalescent COVID-19. The CDR3 here is CASSHRSRAYNSPLHF. The CDR3, as DNA: TGTGCCAGCAGCCATCGCTCGAGGGCCTATAATTCACCCCTCCACTTT.